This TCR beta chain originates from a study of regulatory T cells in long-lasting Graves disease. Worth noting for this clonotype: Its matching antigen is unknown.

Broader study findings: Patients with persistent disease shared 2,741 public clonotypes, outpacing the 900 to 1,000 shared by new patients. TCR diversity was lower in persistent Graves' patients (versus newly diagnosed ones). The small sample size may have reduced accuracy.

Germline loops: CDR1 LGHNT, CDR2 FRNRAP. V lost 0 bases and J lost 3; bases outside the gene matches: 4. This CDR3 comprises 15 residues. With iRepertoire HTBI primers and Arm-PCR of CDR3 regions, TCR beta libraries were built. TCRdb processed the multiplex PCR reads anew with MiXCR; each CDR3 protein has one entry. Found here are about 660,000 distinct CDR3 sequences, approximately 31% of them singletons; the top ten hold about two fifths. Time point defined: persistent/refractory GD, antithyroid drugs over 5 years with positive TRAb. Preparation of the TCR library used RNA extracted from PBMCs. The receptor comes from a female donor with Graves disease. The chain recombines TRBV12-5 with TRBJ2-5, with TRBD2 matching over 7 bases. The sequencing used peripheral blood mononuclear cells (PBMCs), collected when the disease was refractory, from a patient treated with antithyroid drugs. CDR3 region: CASGLVLGGEETQYF. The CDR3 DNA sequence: TGTGCTAGTGGTTTGGTACTGGGGGGGGAAGAGACCCAGTACTTC. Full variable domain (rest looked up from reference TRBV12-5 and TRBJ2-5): DARVTQTPRHKVTEMGQEVTMRCQPILGHNTVFWYRQTMMQGLELLAYFRNRAPLDDSGMPKDRFSAEMPDATLATLKIQPSEPRDSAVYFCASGLVLGGEETQYFGPGTRLLVL.